A selection of T cell receptor beta chains follows, all from one sample in a study of identifying expanded T cells in peripheral blood. Profiled with immunoSEQ multiplex PCR; TCRdb holds only in-frame clones, not every one. This repertoire shows over 100,000 clones, around 88% found once; its top ten account for around an eighth. The sequencing input was blood. The source is a person aged 18 to 75 in good health. Both conserved end residues are part of each CDR3. The D gene is left open where the match is weak. Rows may omit the clone size; those that give it use once, few, many or a size class.

cdr3_aa	cdr3_nt	v_call	j_call	clone_size	d_call
CASSLAELGVRGYTF	TGCGCCAGCAGCTTGGCCGAACTGGGGGTGCGCGGCTACACCTTC	TRBV5-1	TRBJ1-2	-	-
CASSLRTGSGNTIYF	TGTGCCAGCAGTTTACGGACAGGGTCTGGAAACACCATATATTTT	TRBV28	TRBJ1-3	-	TRBD1
CASSGRQGSTTGELFF	TGTGCCAGCAGCGGGCGACAGGGTAGTACCACCGGGGAGCTGTTTTTT	TRBV7-3	TRBJ2-2	-	TRBD1
CASSLRQGSEGYTF	TGCGCCAGCAGCTTGCGGCAGGGGTCCGAGGGCTACACCTTC	TRBV5-1	TRBJ1-2	-	-
CSGGTGDGQYF	TGCAGCGGCGGTACGGGGGACGGGCAGTACTTC	TRBV29-1	TRBJ2-7	-	-
CASSLQGFLGIEQFF	TGTGCCAGCAGCTTACAGGGTTTCCTAGGCATTGAGCAGTTCTTC	TRBV5-4	TRBJ2-1	-	-
CASSPADSNQPQHF	TGTGCCAGCTCACCAGCAGATAGCAATCAGCCCCAGCATTTT	TRBV18	TRBJ1-5	-	-
CASSSGLAGETQYF	TGTGCCAGCAGCTCGGGACTAGCGGGAGAGACCCAGTACTTC	TRBV7-7	TRBJ2-5	-	TRBD2
CASSAGGSGSGANVLTF	TGTGCCAGCAGCGCCGGTGGGTCAGGGTCTGGGGCCAACGTCCTGACTTTC	TRBV9	TRBJ2-6	-	-
CASTGPTGQETQYF	TGTGCCAGCACCGGTCCGACAGGCCAAGAGACCCAGTACTTC	TRBV7-8	TRBJ2-5	-	-
CATSRDTTSGRARTDTQYF	TGTGCCACCAGCAGAGATACGACTAGCGGGAGGGCCAGGACAGATACGCAGTATTTT	TRBV15	TRBJ2-3	-	TRBD2
CASSPAGRSYNEQFF	TGTGCCAGCTCACCAGCAGGACGGTCTTACAATGAGCAGTTCTTC	TRBV18	TRBJ2-1	-	-
CASSLLGHQETQYF	TGTGCCAGCAGCTTGCTGGGACACCAAGAGACCCAGTACTTC	TRBV5-4	TRBJ2-5	-	-
CASSHWLMNTEAFF	TGTGCCAGCAGTCACTGGCTCATGAACACTGAAGCTTTCTTT	TRBV6-5	TRBJ1-1	-	-
CAREGLGGANVLTF	TGTGCCAGGGAAGGACTGGGTGGGGCCAACGTCCTGACTTTC	TRBV21-1	TRBJ2-6	-	-
CASTVPSPNSPLHF	TGTGCCAGCACAGTTCCTTCCCCAAATTCACCCCTCCACTTT	TRBV6-1	TRBJ1-6	-	-
CAISESNTENTEAFF	TGTGCCATCAGTGAGTCGAATACAGAGAACACTGAAGCTTTCTTT	TRBV10-3	TRBJ1-1	-	-
CASSISKGETYNEQFF	TGTGCCAGTAGTATAAGTAAGGGAGAAACGTACAATGAGCAGTTCTTC	TRBV19	TRBJ2-1	-	-
CASSRVSGLPPDEQFF	TGTGCCAGCAGTCGTGTATCGGGACTCCCTCCGGATGAGCAGTTCTTC	TRBV7-8	TRBJ2-1	-	-
CASSPPREAQYF	TGTGCCAGCAGCCCGCCCCGCGAGGCCCAGTACTTC	TRBV7-6	TRBJ2-5	-	-
CASSFGGANYGYTF	TGTGCCAGCAGTTTCGGTGGGGCGAACTATGGCTACACCTTC	TRBV28	TRBJ1-2	-	-
CASSEDGYEQYF	TGCGCCAGCTCCGAGGACGGCTACGAGCAGTACTTC	TRBV5-1	TRBJ2-7	-	-
CASSQAFGGSETQYF	TGCGCCAGCAGCCAGGCCTTTGGGGGATCAGAGACCCAGTACTTC	TRBV4-1	TRBJ2-5	few	-
CASSVRDYSYEQYF	TGTGCCAGCAGTGTTCGGGACTACTCCTACGAGCAGTACTTC	TRBV6-1	TRBJ2-7	-	TRBD2
CASSFGGTGTQYF	TGTGCCAGCAGCTTCGGGGGGACTGGTACGCAGTATTTT	TRBV7-3	TRBJ2-3	-	TRBD2
CASSVEDLNTEAFF	TGTGCCAGCAGCGTAGAAGACTTGAACACTGAAGCTTTCTTT	TRBV9	TRBJ1-1	once	-
CAWSLKVAEKLFF	TGTGCCTGGAGTTTGAAAGTGGCCGAAAAACTGTTTTTT	TRBV30	TRBJ1-4	once	-